The 15 T cell receptor beta chains listed next were all sequenced from one sample in a study of CD8+ T cells in alopecia areata. After isolation, RNA underwent reverse transcription to generate cDNA as the sequencing template. Profiling relied on immunoSEQ multiplex PCR, and the TCRdb table lists in-frame clones only, not all of them. The sample carries some 100,000 clones, 50% to 75% recorded once. Treatment of the sample: oral pan-JAK inhibitor, 5-10 mg twice daily. The sequencing used CD8+ T cells sorted from blood, collected at week 4, from a patient treated with tofacitinib. The receptors were sampled from a human donor with alopecia areata.

Only a few counts were recorded for this clone. V and J are TRBV9 and TRBJ2-7; D is tentatively TRBD1 or TRBD2 (5 bases each). The germline gives CDR1 SGDLS, CDR2 YYNGEE. Deletions cut 0 bases from V and 5 bases from J, with 18 bases between. The CDR3 length is 16 residues. The CDR3 bases are TGTGCCAGCAGCGTAGGAGGGGTAGGCAGGGATCACGAGCAGTACTTC. This sequence encodes CASSVGGVGRDHEQYF.

This clone has a handful of counts. The gene calls are TRBV9 and TRBJ1-2; 8 bases fit TRBD1. V shed 4 bases and J 3 bases; nucleotides not matched to a gene: 8. CDR3 length: 15 amino acids. CDR1 and CDR2 from the germline V gene are SGDLS and YYNGEE. The CDR3 nucleotides are TGTGCCAGCAGCCCATCTGGACAGGGCGACTATGGCTACACCTTC. Translating it yields CASSPSGQGDYGYTF.

A single count supports this clone. The rearrangement uses TRBV19 and TRBJ1-1; no clear D. Trimming stripped 1 base from V and 0 bases from J, with 6 bases between. Germline values: CDR1 LNHDA, CDR2 SQIVND (reference sequence). CDR3 size: 14 residues. Here the CDR3 DNA reads TGTGCCAGTAGTATAGTGCTGATGAACACTGAAGCTTTCTTT. Amino acids: CASSIVLMNTEAFF.

This clone was detected only a few times. The V and J genes are TRBV7-9 and TRBJ2-7, with unresolved D. CDR3 length: 13 amino acids. Trimming left V 1 base short and J 3 bases short, with 7 bases between. Germline loops: CDR1 SEHNR, CDR2 FQNEAQ (reference sequence). The CDR3 loop is CASSLDLFYEQYF. Here the CDR3 DNA reads TGTGCCAGCAGCTTAGACCTGTTCTACGAGCAGTACTTC. Full variable domain (missing parts from reference TRBV7-9 and TRBJ2-7): DTGVSQNPRHKITKRGQNVTFRCDPISEHNRLYWYRQTLGQGPEFLTYFQNEAQLEKSRLLSDRFSAERPKGSFSTLEIQRTEQGDSAMYLCASSLDLFYEQYFGPGTRLTVT.

The genes are TRBV23-1 and TRBJ1-5, with TRBD1 matching 9 bases. TRBV23-1 is assigned to the ORF class and has an uncertain function. This CDR3 has 19 residues. The trim removed 3 bases at V and 5 bases at J, leaving 17 bases unmatched. CDR3 region: CASSHTPGQGSGVDQPQHF. CDR3 nucleotide sequence: TGCGCCAGCAGTCATACCCCGGGACAGGGAAGTGGAGTAGATCAGCCCCAGCATTTT.

J is TRBJ2-5 and V is TRBV23-1; 9 bases align to TRBD1. TRBV23-1 is noted as an ORF with a role that remains uncertain. Unmatched junction bases numbered 9, after V lost 7 bases and J lost 3 bases. This CDR3 spans 15 amino acids. CDR3 coding DNA: TGCGCCAGCAACCAAACAGGGGGCCCAAAAGAGACCCAGTACTTC. Translated: CASNQTGGPKETQYF.

This chain joins TRBV25-1 and TRBJ2-5, with TRBD2 as a possible D gene (6 bases). CDR3 size: 15 residues. Germline V gene lookup returns CDR1 MGHDK and CDR2 SYGVNS. Deletions cut 7 bases from V and 2 bases from J, with 17 bases between. Written as DNA, the CDR3 is TGTGCCAGCATGGAGGGCGGAGACTGGCAAGAGACCCAGTACTTC. This encodes CASMEGGDWQETQYF.

The V call is TRBV29-1, the J call TRBJ2-7; TRBD1 aligns across 7 bases. CDR3 length: 13 residues. Per the germline V gene, CDR1 is SQVTM and CDR2 is ANQGSEA. With V trimmed by 7 bases and J by 2 bases, 8 bases remained unmatched. The CDR3 here is CSAGTDEAYEQYF. Written as DNA, the CDR3 is TGCAGCGCGGGGACAGACGAAGCCTACGAGCAGTACTTC.

This chain joins TRBV7-9 and TRBJ2-2, with D maybe TRBD1 (7 bases). The CDR3 length is 14 residues. Germline CDR1 SEHNR, CDR2 FQNEAQ (reference sequence). V was shortened by 10 bases and J by 10 bases, with 22 bases between the two germline ends. Written as DNA, the CDR3 is TGTGCCAACAGTGACAGGGCGCGGAGGGAGGAGCTGTTTTTT. The encoded protein is CANSDRARREELFF.

This chain links TRBV7-8 with TRBJ2-3, with 9 bases that match TRBD2. Germline V gene sequence: CDR1 SGHVS, CDR2 FQNEAQ. The trim removed 1 base at V and 2 bases at J, leaving 4 bases unmatched. This CDR3 is 16 amino acids long. This CDR3 is CASSLVSGGPTDTQYF. For the CDR3, the DNA is TGTGCCAGCAGCTTAGTTAGCGGGGGCCCCACAGATACGCAGTATTTT.

The J gene is TRBJ2-7, the V gene TRBV7-9, with unresolved D. The CDR3 is made up of 17 amino acids. V lost 5 bases and J lost 5, with 25 bases in between. Germline-derived CDR1 and CDR2 are SEHNR and FQNEAQ (reference sequence). CDR3 loop: CASSAPTSWVSLHEQYF. The CDR3 nucleotides are TGTGCCAGCAGCGCCCCAACAAGTTGGGTCTCCCTCCACGAGCAGTACTTC.

In DNA, the CDR3 is TGCGCCAGCAGCAGGTACGGTGAGAACACTGAAGCTTTCTTT. Protein: CASSRYGENTEAFF. This chain connects TRBV4-1 to TRBJ1-1; D uncertain. The CDR3 has 14 residues. Germline V gene lookup returns CDR1 MGHRA and CDR2 YSYEKL. V was trimmed by 5 bases and J by 1 base, leaving 11 bases between them.

This clone was seen a few times. The chain combines TRBV5-4 with TRBJ2-1; TRBD2 matches 16 bases. The J segment lost 4 bases and the V segment lost 9 bases, leaving 7 bases of the junction unmatched. From germline, CDR1 is SGHNT and CDR2 YYREEE (reference sequence). The CDR3 has 16 amino acids. This CDR3 reads CAISGTSGGAYNEQFF. The CDR3 DNA follows: TGTGCCATTTCCGGGACTAGCGGGGGGGCTTACAATGAGCAGTTCTTC. Full variable domain (missing parts from reference TRBV5-4 and TRBJ2-1): ETGVTQSPTHLIKTRGQQVTLRCSSQSGHNTVSWYQQALGQGPQFIFQYYREEENGRGNFPPRFSGLQFPNYSSELNVNALELDDSALYLCAISGTSGGAYNEQFFGPGTRLTVL.

The genes are TRBV27 and TRBJ1-1; a weak D match, TRBD1 (5 bases). The germline CDR1 and CDR2 sequences are MNHEY and SMNVEV (reference sequence). V shed 3 bases and J shed 8 bases, with 16 bases lying between them. This CDR3 comprises 14 residues. The CDR3 sequence: CASSFGGITREAFF. CDR3 DNA sequence: TGTGCCAGCAGTTTTGGGGGAATTACGAGGGAAGCTTTCTTT.

The genes are TRBV10-3 and TRBJ1-2; the D gene is possibly TRBD1 (6 bases). The CDR3 consists of 12 residues. CDR1 is ENHRY, CDR2 SYGVKD, per germline. V gave up 6 bases and J gave up 5 bases, with 10 bases separating them. The CDR3 DNA sequence: TGTGCCATCAGAGGACAGCCTTATGGCTACACCTTC. This translates into CAIRGQPYGYTF.